The 11 T cell receptor beta chains below come from one sample, sequenced in a study of T cell repertoires in aging, cancer and after chemotherapy. Peripheral blood genomic DNA, not sorted cells or RNA, was the template. TRB rearrangements spanning V, D and J were amplified using mixed TRB-A/B primers. TCRdb re-derived calls from the multiplex PCR reads in MiXCR, one entry per CDR3 protein. The table has 4,000 to 5,500 distinct CDR3 sequences, around 35% seen once. Material for sequencing was blood. The receptors here all came from a human donor with a blood cancer.

The chain links TRBV5-5 to TRBJ2-5, with 7 bases that match TRBD1. The junction had 5 bases not matched to a gene; V was cut back by 2 bases and J by 1 base. The CDR3 totals 15 residues. CDR1 is SGHKS and CDR2 is YYEKEE in the germline V gene (reference sequence). CDR3 amino acids: CASSFPGTAQETQYF. CDR3 nucleotides: TGTGCCAGCAGCTTTCCCGGGACAGCCCAAGAGACCCAGTACTTC.

The rearrangement links TRBV12-3 or TRBV12-4 to TRBJ2-1; D gene uncertain. The CDR3 contains 14 residues. Trimming shortened V by 7 bases and J by 7 bases, and 17 bases separated the two germline ends. The CDR3 nucleotides read TGTGCCAGCACCGTGGACGGCGGCGGAAATGAGCAGTTCTTC. Protein: CASTVDGGGNEQFF.

CDR3 DNA sequence: TGTGCCAGCAGTGAAATTGGGACGTTAGGCGAAAAACTGTTTTTT. It specifies CASSEIGTLGEKLFF. The V call is TRBV6-1, the J call TRBJ1-4; tentative D call: TRBD1 (5 bases). The CDR3 contains 15 residues. The germline V gene encodes CDR1 MNHNS and CDR2 SASEGT. V dropped 2 bases and J dropped 8 bases, with 15 bases sitting between them.

The table lists this clonotype with a few counts. The chain uses TRBV7-9 and TRBJ2-7, with a weak D call TRBD1 (5 bases). Germline V lookup: CDR1 SEHNR, CDR2 FQNEAQ (reference sequence). The CDR3 is 14 amino acids. Trimming left V 5 bases short and J 1 base short, with 12 bases between. The CDR3 protein is CASSLRGNSYEQYF. The DNA of the CDR3 is TGTGCCAGCAGCCTAAGGGGTAATTCCTACGAGCAGTACTTC. The full variable domain, rest sourced from reference TRBV7-9 and TRBJ2-7, is DTGVSQNPRHKITKRGQNVTFRCDPISEHNRLYWYRQTLGQGPEFLTYFQNEAQLEKSRLLSDRFSAERPKGSFSTLEIQRTEQGDSAMYLCASSLRGNSYEQYFGPGTRLTVT.

This clonotype was counted a few times. V is TRBV19 and J is TRBJ2-7; a weak D match, TRBD2 (6 bases). Trimming removed 6 bases at V and 7 bases at J, with 19 bases between. Per germline, CDR1 LNHDA and CDR2 SQIVND (reference sequence). The CDR3 has 14 residues. This chain's CDR3 is CASSNLGGSKEQYF. Written as DNA, the CDR3 is TGTGCCAGTAGCAACCTTGGAGGGTCGAAGGAGCAGTACTTC.

This chain links TRBV6-1 with TRBJ2-1; 10 nucleotides line up with TRBD2. This CDR3 has 15 residues. The trim removed 2 bases at V and 4 bases at J, leaving 2 bases unmatched. The germline V gene has CDR1 MNHNS and CDR2 SASEGT. The CDR3 loop is CASSELAGDYNEQFF. CDR3 DNA: TGTGCCAGCAGTGAACTAGCGGGAGATTACAATGAGCAGTTCTTC.

Worth noting for this clonotype: A clone one base away is much larger, so this may be a read error. The chain uses TRBV5-6 and TRBJ2-7, with D uncertain. CDR1 and CDR2 (germline): SGHDT, YYEEEE. This CDR3 spans 15 amino acids. V was shortened by 0 bases and J by 2 bases, with 12 bases between the two germline ends. Here the CDR3 DNA reads TGTGCCAGCAGCTTGGACGGTGGGCACCCCTACGAGCAGTACGTC. This gives the protein CASSLDGGHPYEQYV.

This clonotype has just one count. The V and J genes are TRBV27 and TRBJ1-1; D possibly corresponds to TRBD1 (6 bases). The germline V gene has CDR1 MNHEY and CDR2 SMNVEV (reference sequence). The CDR3 totals 14 residues. The V end lost 6 bases, the J end lost 1 base, and 12 bases lay between the germline ends. The CDR3 region has the DNA TGTGCCAGCAGGAAACAGGGACCGAACACTGAAGCTTTCTTT. Its translation is CASRKQGPNTEAFF.

This clonotype was observed a few times. V and J are TRBV6-5 and TRBJ1-6, with D unresolved. The V gene lost 7 bases and the J gene lost 5 bases, with 15 bases spanning the gap. The germline V gene has CDR1 MNHEY and CDR2 SVGAGI. This CDR3 has 15 residues. The CDR3 sequence is CASTPLGWDNSPLHF. The CDR3 coding sequence is TGTGCCAGCACTCCCCTAGGGTGGGATAATTCACCCCTCCACTTT.

The chain recombines TRBV12-3 or TRBV12-4 with TRBJ2-7; TRBD1 agrees at 10 bases. V shed 6 bases, J shed 1 base, and the junction held 3 bases outside the gene matches. This CDR3 is built from 14 residues. As DNA, the CDR3 is TGTGCCAGCAGCAGGACAGGGGGATCCTACGAGCAGTACGTC. The encoded protein is CASSRTGGSYEQYV.

In this sample, this clonotype turned up a few times. The chain is built from TRBV13 and TRBJ1-4; D gene ambiguous. The length of the CDR3 is 13 residues. V gave up 6 bases and J gave up 4 bases, with 9 bases separating them. Germline assignment: CDR1 PRHDT and CDR2 FYEKMQ (reference sequence). CDR3 sequence (DNA): TGTGCCAGCAGGCGGGGATTTAATGAAAAACTGTTTTTT. Translated, it gives CASRRGFNEKLFF. The whole variable domain, remainder taken from reference TRBV13 and TRBJ1-4, is AAGVIQSPRHLIKEKRETATLKCYPIPRHDTVYWYQQGPGQDPQFLISFYEKMQSDKGSIPDRFSAQQFSDYHSELNMSSLELGDSALYFCASRRGFNEKLFFGSGTQLSVL.